Reported below is one T cell receptor beta chain. It has no known antigen specificity. There are no base qualities to consult, and no much larger clone falls within one base. The CDR3 runs 15 residues from the cysteine to the phenylalanine. This entry keeps only the CDR3 DNA: 45 bases, framed from base 1. For this chain, trimming is 5 bases at the V end and 2 bases at the J end, and the number of junction bases without a gene match is 8. CDR1 is given as GTSNPN and CDR2 as SVGIG, both from the germline V gene (reference sequence). Using the immunoSEQ hsTCRbeta Kit, TCR beta CDR3 regions were sequenced from DNA. In the source study's methods: The ImmunoSEQ Analyzer was used to analyse the TCR sequencing data. T cell clonality was defined as 1 minus Pielou's evenness, calculated on productive rearrangements. T cell diversity was measured with the inverse Simpson index on productive templates. T cell density was defined as TCR beta template counts normalized to usable DNA, with usable DNA estimated by amplification and sequencing of housekeeping genes. Two-sided Kruskal-Wallis tests were used to compare TCR metrics across histologic stages. Here the immuneACCESS table is served through TCRdb, limited to in-frame sequences with V and J called. Missing clones are a known gap in these copies; in checked studies unresolved V genes cover under half, and the rest lacks a known reason. The DNA gave D and trimming, while V, J and clone size come from that table. In this sample the table shows around 6,000 clones, 65% to 70% of which occur a single time. The leading ten clones occupy about a fifth of the sample.

Patients underwent resection in Japan or China between about 2014 and 2017. Two lung cancer pathologists independently confirmed the histologic diagnosis of each case on H&E slides. FFPE tissue was used for DNA isolation with the AllPrep DNA/RNA FFPE Kit. The record originates from a study of immune evolution from preneoplasia to lung adenocarcinoma (dated by TCRdb to the early 2020s). For the wider study: The study profiled immune contexture across lung adenocarcinoma precursors and invasive adenocarcinoma using immune gene expression, TCR sequencing and multiplex immunofluorescence. Class I HLA alleles were inferred from exome data with POLYSOLVER, and allele-specific HLA loss was detected with LOHHLA. The immune data were combined with whole exome sequencing and methylation data from the same cohort of nodules. Resected precursor lesions (AAH, AIS, MIA) and invasive adenocarcinomas were each compared against paired morphologically normal lung tissue. The overall cohort was made up of 53 patients with pulmonary nodules who had surgical resection. The sample size was set by how many specimens were available, not by a prior power calculation. The study reported that under 110 samples were used for TCR sequencing. A total of 45 to 55 patients contributed TCR sequencing data. The paper as a whole reports these results and caveats: The findings were based on association rather than direct causation, and larger cohorts with long-term follow-up and longitudinal biopsies were deemed needed. Because every patient came from Japan and China, how well the results apply to Western populations was uncertain. Normal lung had the highest top T cell clone frequencies, and these frequencies appeared to fall progressively from AAH through AIS, MIA and invasive adenocarcinoma. The highest clonality was observed in normal lung, whereas higher T cell density and diversity but lower clonality appeared to be present in later-stage lesions.

What was sequenced was FFPE adjacent normal lung tissue. The chain links TRBV30 with TRBJ2-3; TRBD2 agrees with 9 junctional bases. The clonotype originates from a person older than 75 with lung adenocarcinoma. The CDR3 protein sequence reads: CAWGGLAGFTDTQYF. The DNA is as follows: TGTGCCTGGGGGGGGCTAGCGGGGTTCACAGATACGCAGTATTTT.